These 6 T cell receptor beta chains were sequenced from one sample in a study of cytomegalovirus exposure and HLA in healthy donors. This PCR relied on a set of 60 Vbeta primers and 13 Jbeta primers. TCRdb's table, derived via immunoSEQ multiplex PCR, lists solely in-frame clones and lacks some. The repertoire holds 150,000 to 200,000 clones, with 81% as singletons. Sequenced: PBMCs. These receptors came from a man younger than 35 in good health and CMV-seronegative.

This chain uses TRBV4-1 with TRBJ2-3, with 7 positions matching TRBD1. With V trimmed by 8 bases and J by 0 bases, 14 bases remained unmatched. Looked up from germline, CDR1 is MGHRA and CDR2 is YSYEKL. This CDR3 contains 17 residues. CDR3 bases: TGCGCCAGCCGCGGTCCCGGGACAGCCACTAGCACAGATACGCAGTATTTT. It codes for CASRGPGTATSTDTQYF.

Written as DNA, the CDR3 is TGCGCCAGCAGCGAGGGACTAGCGGGAGAAAGCTACTACGAGCAGTACTTC. Protein sequence: CASSEGLAGESYYEQYF. The chain uses TRBV5-1 and TRBJ2-7; 14 bases align to TRBD2. CDR3 size: 17 residues. The germline CDR1 and CDR2 sequences are SGHRS and YFSETQ. V trimming: 4 bases; J trimming: 3 bases; junction bases outside the gene matches: 9.

The chain is built from TRBV20-1 and TRBJ1-3; D gene unclear. The V gene's germline CDR1 is DFQATT and CDR2 SNEGSKA (reference sequence). CDR3 size: 11 residues. V lost 0 bases to trimming and J lost 6 bases, with 3 bases between them. The chain's CDR3 is CSARDQNTIYF. In DNA form, the CDR3 reads TGCAGTGCTAGAGATCAAAACACCATATATTTT.

This clone appeared once. The V gene is TRBV6-6, the J gene TRBJ2-1, with 7 positions matching TRBD1. The CDR3 is made up of 15 amino acids. The ends lost 2 bases at V and 1 base at J; junction bases unmatched: 2. Germline CDR1 and CDR2: MNHNY and SVGAGI (reference sequence). The CDR3 is CASSYGQASYNEQFF. The CDR3 coding sequence is TGTGCCAGCAGTTACGGACAGGCTTCCTACAATGAGCAGTTCTTC.

This chain uses TRBV5-1 with TRBJ2-1; 14 bases agree with TRBD2. Trimming cost V 9 bases and J 8 bases; bases outside gene matches: 19. CDR1 SGHRS and CDR2 YFSETQ come from the germline V gene. The length of the CDR3 is 18 residues. CDR3: CATKRTSGRLMNVDEQFF. The CDR3 bases are TGCGCCACCAAGAGGACTAGCGGGAGGTTGATGAACGTGGATGAGCAGTTCTTC.

A few counts support this clone. V is TRBV7-2 and J is TRBJ1-4; D gene uncertain. From germline, CDR1 is SGHTA and CDR2 FQGNSA. The CDR3 is 16 residues long. The ends were cut back, 2 bases at V and 5 bases at J, with 15 bases in the middle. CDR3 bases: TGTGCCAGCAGCTTATCGGGGTTAATTTCGAATGAAAAACTGTTTTTT. Its translation: CASSLSGLISNEKLFF.